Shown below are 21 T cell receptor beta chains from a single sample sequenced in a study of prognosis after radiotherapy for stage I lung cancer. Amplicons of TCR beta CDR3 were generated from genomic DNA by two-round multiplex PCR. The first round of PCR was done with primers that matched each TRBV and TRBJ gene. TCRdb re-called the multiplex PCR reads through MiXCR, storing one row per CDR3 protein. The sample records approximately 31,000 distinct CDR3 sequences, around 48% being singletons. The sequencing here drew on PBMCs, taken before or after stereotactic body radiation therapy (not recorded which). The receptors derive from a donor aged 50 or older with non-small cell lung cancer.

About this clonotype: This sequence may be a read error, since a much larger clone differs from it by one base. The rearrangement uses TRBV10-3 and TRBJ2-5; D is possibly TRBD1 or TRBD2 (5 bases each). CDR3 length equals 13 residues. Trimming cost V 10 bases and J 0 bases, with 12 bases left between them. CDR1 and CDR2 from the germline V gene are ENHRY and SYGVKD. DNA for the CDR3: TGTGCCAGCATGAGGGGATACCAAGAGACCCAGTACTTC. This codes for CASMRGYQETQYF.

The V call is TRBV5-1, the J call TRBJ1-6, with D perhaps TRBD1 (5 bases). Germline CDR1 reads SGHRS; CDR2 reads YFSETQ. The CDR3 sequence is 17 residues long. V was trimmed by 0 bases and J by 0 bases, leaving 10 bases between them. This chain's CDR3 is CASSLGGRSSYNSPLHF. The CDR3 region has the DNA TGCGCCAGCAGCTTGGGGGGCAGGAGCTCCTATAATTCACCCCTCCACTTT.

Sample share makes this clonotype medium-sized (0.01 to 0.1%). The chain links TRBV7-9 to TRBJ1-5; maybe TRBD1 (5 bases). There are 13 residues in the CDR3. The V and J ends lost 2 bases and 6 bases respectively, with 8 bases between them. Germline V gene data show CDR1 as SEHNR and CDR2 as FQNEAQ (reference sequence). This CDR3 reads CASSLPGGQPQHF. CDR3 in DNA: TGTGCCAGCAGCTTACCGGGGGGTCAGCCCCAGCATTTT.

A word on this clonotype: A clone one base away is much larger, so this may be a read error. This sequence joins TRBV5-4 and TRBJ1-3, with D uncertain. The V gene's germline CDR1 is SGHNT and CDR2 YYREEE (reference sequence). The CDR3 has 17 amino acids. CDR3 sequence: CASRTGAPTTSVNTIYF. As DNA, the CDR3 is TGTGCCAGCAGAACCGGCGCTCCAACCACCTCTGTAAACACCATATATTTT.

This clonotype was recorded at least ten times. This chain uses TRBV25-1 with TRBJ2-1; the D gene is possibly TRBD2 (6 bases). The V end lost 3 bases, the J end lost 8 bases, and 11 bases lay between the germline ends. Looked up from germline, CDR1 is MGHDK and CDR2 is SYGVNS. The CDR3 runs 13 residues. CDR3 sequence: CASSDPGTYEQFF. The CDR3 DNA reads TGTGCCAGCAGTGACCCCGGGACTTATGAGCAGTTCTTC.

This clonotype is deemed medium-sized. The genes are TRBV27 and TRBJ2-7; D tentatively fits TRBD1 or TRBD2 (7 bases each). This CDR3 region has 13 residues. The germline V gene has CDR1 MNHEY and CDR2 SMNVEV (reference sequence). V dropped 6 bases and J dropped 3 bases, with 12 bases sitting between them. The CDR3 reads CASRSGTVYEQYF. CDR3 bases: TGTGCCAGCAGAAGCGGGACAGTCTACGAGCAGTACTTC.

Here the CDR3 reads CASSDSGLSGWPTDTQYF. The CDR3 nucleotides are TGTGCCAGCAGTGATTCCGGACTATCGGGATGGCCCACAGATACGCAGTATTTT. The chain uses TRBV6-4 and TRBJ2-3, with TRBD2 as a possible D gene (6 bases). This CDR3 contains 18 residues. V was cut by 3 bases and J by 2 bases, with 21 bases left in between. The germline V gene encodes CDR1 MRHNA and CDR2 SNTAGT.

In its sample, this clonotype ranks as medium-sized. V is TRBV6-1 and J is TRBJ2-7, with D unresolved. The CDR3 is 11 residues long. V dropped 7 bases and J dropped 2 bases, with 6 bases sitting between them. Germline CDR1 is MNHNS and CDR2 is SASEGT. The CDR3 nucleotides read TGTGCCAGCAAGTTAACCTACGAGCAGTACTTC. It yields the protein CASKLTYEQYF.

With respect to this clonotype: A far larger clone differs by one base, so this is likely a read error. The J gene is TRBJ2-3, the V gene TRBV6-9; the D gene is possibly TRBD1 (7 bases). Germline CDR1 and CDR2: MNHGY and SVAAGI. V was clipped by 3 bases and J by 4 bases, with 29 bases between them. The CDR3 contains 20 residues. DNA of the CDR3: TGTGCCAGCAGTTACACCAAGGGCGCCAGGGGGGTTGGCCATCCAGATACGCAGTATTTT. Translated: CASSYTKGARGVGHPDTQYF.

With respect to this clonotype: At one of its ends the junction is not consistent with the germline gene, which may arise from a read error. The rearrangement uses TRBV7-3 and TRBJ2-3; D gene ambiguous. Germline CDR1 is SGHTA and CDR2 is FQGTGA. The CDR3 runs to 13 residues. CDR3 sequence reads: CASGLTSTDTQYF. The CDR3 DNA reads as TGTGCCAGCGGCTTAACTTCCACAGATACGCAGTATTTT.

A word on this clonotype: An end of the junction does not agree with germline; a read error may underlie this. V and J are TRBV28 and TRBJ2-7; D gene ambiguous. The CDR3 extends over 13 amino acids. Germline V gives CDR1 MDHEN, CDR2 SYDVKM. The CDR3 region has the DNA TGTGCCGGCAGTCCACTTTGTGGTGGCGAGCAGTACTTC. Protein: CAGSPLCGGEQYF.

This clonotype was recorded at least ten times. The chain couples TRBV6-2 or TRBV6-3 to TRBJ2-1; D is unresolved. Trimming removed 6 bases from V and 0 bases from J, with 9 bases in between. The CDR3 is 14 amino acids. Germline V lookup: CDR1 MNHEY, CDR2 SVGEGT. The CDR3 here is CASRVGSSYNEQFF. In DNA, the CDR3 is TGTGCCAGCAGAGTGGGAAGCTCCTACAATGAGCAGTTCTTC.

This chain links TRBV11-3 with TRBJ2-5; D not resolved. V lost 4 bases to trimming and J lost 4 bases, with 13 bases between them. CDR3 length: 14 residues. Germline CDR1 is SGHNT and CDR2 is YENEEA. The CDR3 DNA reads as TGTGCCAGCAGCTCCCCGGGTAGGACAGAGACCCAGTACTTC. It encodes CASSSPGRTETQYF.

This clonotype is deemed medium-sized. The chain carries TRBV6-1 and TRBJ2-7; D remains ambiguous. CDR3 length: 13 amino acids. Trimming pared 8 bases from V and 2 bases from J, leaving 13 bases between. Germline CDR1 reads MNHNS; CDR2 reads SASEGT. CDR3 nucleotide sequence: TGTGCCAGCCGAACGACAAATCCCTACGAGCAGTACTTC. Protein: CASRTTNPYEQYF.

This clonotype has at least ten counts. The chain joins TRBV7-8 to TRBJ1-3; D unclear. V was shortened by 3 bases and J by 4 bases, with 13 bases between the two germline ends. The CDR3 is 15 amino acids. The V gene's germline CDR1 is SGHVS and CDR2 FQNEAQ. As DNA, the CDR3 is TGTGCCAGCAGCTTTCCTCGGTCTTCCGGAAACACCATATATTTT. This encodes CASSFPRSSGNTIYF.

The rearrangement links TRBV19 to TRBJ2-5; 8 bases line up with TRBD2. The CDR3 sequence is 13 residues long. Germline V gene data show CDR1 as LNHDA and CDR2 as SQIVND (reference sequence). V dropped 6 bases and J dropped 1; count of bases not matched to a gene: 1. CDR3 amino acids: CASSGTSQETQYF. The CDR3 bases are TGTGCCAGTAGCGGGACTAGCCAAGAGACCCAGTACTTC. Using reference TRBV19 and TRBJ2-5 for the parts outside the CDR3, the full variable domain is DGGITQSPKYLFRKEGQNVTLSCEQNLNHDAMYWYRQDPGQGLRLIYYSQIVNDFQKGDIAEGYSVSREKKESFPLTVTSAQKNPTAFYLCASSGTSQETQYFGPGTRLLVL.

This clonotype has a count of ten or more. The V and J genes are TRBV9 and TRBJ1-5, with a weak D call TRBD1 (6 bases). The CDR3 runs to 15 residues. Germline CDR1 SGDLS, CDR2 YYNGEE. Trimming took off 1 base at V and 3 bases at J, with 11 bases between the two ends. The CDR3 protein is CASSVSPGDNQPQHF. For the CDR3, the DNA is TGTGCCAGCAGCGTATCCCCAGGGGACAATCAGCCCCAGCATTTT.

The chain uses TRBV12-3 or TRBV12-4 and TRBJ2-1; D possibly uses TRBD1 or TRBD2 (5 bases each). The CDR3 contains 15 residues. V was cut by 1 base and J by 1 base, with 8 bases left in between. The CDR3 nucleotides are TGTGCCAGCAGTTTAGGAGGGACGTCCTACAATGAGCAGTTCTTC. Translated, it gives CASSLGGTSYNEQFF.

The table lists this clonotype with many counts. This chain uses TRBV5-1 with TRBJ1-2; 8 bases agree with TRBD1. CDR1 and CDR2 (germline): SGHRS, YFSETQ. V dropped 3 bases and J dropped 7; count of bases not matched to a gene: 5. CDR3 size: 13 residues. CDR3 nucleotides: TGCGCCAGCAGCTCGACAGGGGAGGCTGGCTACACCTTC. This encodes CASSSTGEAGYTF.

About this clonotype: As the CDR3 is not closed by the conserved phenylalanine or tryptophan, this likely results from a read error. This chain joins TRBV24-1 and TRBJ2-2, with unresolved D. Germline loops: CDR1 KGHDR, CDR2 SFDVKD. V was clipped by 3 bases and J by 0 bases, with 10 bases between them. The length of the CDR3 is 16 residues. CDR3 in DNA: TGTGCCACCAGTGATCCTGGACGCTCGAACACCGGGGAGCTGTTTCTT. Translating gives CATSDPGRSNTGELFL.

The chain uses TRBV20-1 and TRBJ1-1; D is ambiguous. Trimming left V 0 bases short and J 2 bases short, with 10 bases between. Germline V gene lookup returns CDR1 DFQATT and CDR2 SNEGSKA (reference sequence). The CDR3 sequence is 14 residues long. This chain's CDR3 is CSARDVKSNTEAFF. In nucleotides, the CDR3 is TGCAGTGCTAGAGACGTCAAAAGTAACACTGAAGCTTTCTTT.